The rows below give T cell receptor beta chains drawn from one sample of a study of cytotoxic CD8 clonotypes in ibrutinib-treated CLL. Sequencing was performed with immunoSEQ multiplex PCR; in TCRdb, only in-frame clones are kept and a portion is missing. The data hold fewer than 85,000 clones, with about 85% observed a single time. This specimen consisted of PBMCs, obtained after 12 months of ibrutinib treatment. Source of these receptors: a human donor with chronic lymphocytic leukemia. CDR3s include the opening cysteine and the closing phenylalanine or tryptophan. A D gene is named only where the DNA matches it firmly. Clone size is given for some rows only: seen once, a few or many times, or a class if the clone is expanded.

v_call	j_call	d_call	cdr3_length	clone_size	cdr3_aa	cdr3_nt
TRBV6-1	TRBJ2-1	-	13	-	CASSETGYNEQFF	TGTGCCAGCAGCGAAACAGGTTACAATGAGCAGTTCTTC
TRBV2	TRBJ2-5	TRBD2	12	-	CASRGGGETQYF	TGTGCCAGCAGGGGCGGGGGGGAGACCCAGTACTTC
TRBV10-3	TRBJ2-1	TRBD1	13	-	CAIRDRNDNEQFF	TGTGCCATCAGGGACAGGAACGACAATGAGCAGTTCTTC
TRBV21-1	TRBJ2-5	-	18	-	CASSKGASGGLGQETQYF	TGTGCCAGCAGCAAGGGGGCTAGCGGGGGGCTGGGACAAGAGACCCAGTACTTC
TRBV18	TRBJ2-3	-	15	-	CASSPVKHSTDTQYF	TGTGCCAGCTCACCGGTGAAGCATAGCACAGATACGCAGTATTTT
TRBV4-1	TRBJ2-3	TRBD2	14	-	CASPRGLAGQQSNF	TGCGCCAGCCCCCGGGGACTAGCGGGACAACAATCGAATTTT
TRBV6-1	TRBJ2-1	-	15	-	CASDQTMGQRDEQFF	TGTGCCAGCGACCAAACCATGGGACAGCGGGATGAGCAGTTCTTC
TRBV6-6	TRBJ2-3	-	14	-	CASSYPANTDTQYF	TGTGCCAGCAGTTACCCCGCCAACACAGATACGCAGTATTTT
TRBV6-5	TRBJ2-7	-	15	few	CASSYSGGTPYEQYF	TGTGCCAGCAGTTACTCTGGCGGGACCCCCTACGAGCAGTACTTC
TRBV5-4	TRBJ2-5	-	13	-	CASSSQGAETQYF	TGTGCCAGCAGCTCACAGGGTGCAGAGACCCAGTACTTC
TRBV7-6	TRBJ1-1	-	16	-	CASSLVWVGKNTEAFF	TGTGCCAGCAGCTTAGTTTGGGTTGGTAAGAACACTGAAGCTTTCTTT
TRBV13	TRBJ1-2	TRBD1	13	-	CASSFRQGYGYTF	TGTGCCAGCAGCTTCCGACAGGGGTATGGCTACACCTTC
TRBV29-1	TRBJ2-1	TRBD1	13	-	CSVGETGDGEQFF	TGCAGCGTAGGCGAAACAGGGGACGGTGAGCAGTTCTTC